This T cell receptor (beta chain) was retrieved from a study of shared clonotypes between healthy human individuals (dated by TCRdb to about 2020). About the investigation overall: Two women and a few men aged 18 to 49 years were included in the cohort. Between about 0.9 and 9 billion PBMCs per donor were obtained by leukapheresis. The study deeply sequenced blood TCR repertoires of five healthy adults to estimate repertoire size and the extent of clonotype sharing between individuals. Per donor, three plates each were used for CD4 naive and CD4 memory, two for CD8 naive, and one for CD8 memory. Libraries were prepared and TCR repertoires were sequenced by different laboratories using diverse techniques, in order to increase sequencing depth and limit assay-specific biases.

TCR CDR3 regions were amplified from genomic DNA by multiplex PCR using the deep immunoSEQ assay. Extracted genomic DNA from each cell subset was spread evenly across all wells of several immunoSEQ 96-well plates, with each plate serving as a replicate. Each replicate PCR for sorted subsets received about 200 ng genomic DNA, equal to about 30,000 T cell genomes. The purified libraries were quantified using a Qubit 3.0 fluorometer, sized with a Bioanalyzer 2100, and then quantified again using the KAPA Library Quantification kit. Every immunoSEQ 96-well plate was sequenced on a dedicated single-read 150-cycle Illumina NextSeq 550 flow cell. Concerning the study's data processing: Because the immunoSEQ output held only junctional sequences and lacked quality scores, the filtering could not match the filtering applied to full-length reads. To assign V/J genes and CDR3, sequences were annotated using PyIR, a Python wrapper for IgBLAST v1.9, with IMGT germline references. Reads were removed for weak V/J assignments (E-value above 1e-6), missing CDR3, stop codons, out-of-frame junctions, or ambiguous translated residues. V3J clonotypes were defined by identical inferred V gene, J gene, and CDR3 amino acid sequence. Percentage overlap between repertoires was calculated by dividing the number of shared unique clonotypes by the size of the smaller repertoire. Repertoire richness was assessed with RTK rarefaction, the Chao1 estimator, and Recon v2.1 estimates of unobserved clonotypes. Generation probabilities were computed with OLGA for all TCRbeta clonotypes obtained by the gDNA method from four donors. TCRdb limited this immuneACCESS table to in-frame rearrangements with V and J called. A share of clones is missing; checked studies link under half to unresolved V genes, and the rest is unexplained. The V and J calls and the clone size are those of that table, but D and trimming were determined from the DNA. The sample yields roughly 2 million clones; 85% to 95% were counted once. Clones ranked in the top ten supply roughly 0.13% of the sample.

A single count supports this clone. Which antigen it targets is not known. Base qualities are not provided; no much larger clone lies one nucleotide away. A distance of 8 bases separates the germline ends of V and J, which lose 0 bases and 5 bases respectively. The germline V gene gives CDR1 as SGHTA and CDR2 as FQGNSA. Taken from cysteine to phenylalanine, the CDR3 has 13 residues. The CDR3 DNA has 39 bases and is translated from base 1. The donors were healthy, HIV-negative adults with no recently reported acute infections or vaccinations. Every donor was a Caucasian adult residing in Nashville, Tennessee, USA. CD4+ T cells were enriched by magnetic negative selection; naive cells were then positively selected on CD45RA, and the negative fraction formed the memory subset. After blood collection by leukapheresis, PBMCs were isolated using Ficoll-Histopaque density gradient centrifugation and then cryopreserved in the vapor phase of liquid nitrogen. Purity and quantity of every magnetically sorted T cell population were checked by analytical flow cytometry. Genomic DNA was isolated from each sorted fraction and quantified by UV absorbance on a Nanodrop 2000c.

Summary of the overall study and its limitations: Pairwise subsampling indicated that sequencing depth was expected to affect the degree of clonotype sharing among donors. Sampling was restricted to blood, and TCR repertoires in tissues likely differ from the TCR repertoires found in blood. Roughly 5% of naive CD4, roughly 3.6% of naive CD8, approximately 2.2% of memory CD4, and about 0.4% of memory CD8 clonotypes were shared across several donors. Higher generation probabilities were observed for clonotypes shared by all four sorted-subset donors than for non-shared clonotypes. Incomplete sequencing was indicated by rarefaction of sorted-subset datasets, despite the large sequencing depth. The genetic and exposure-history diversity represented was limited by the small number of donors. Larger estimated clonotype richness was generally found for naive subsets than for memory subsets.

The source of this sequence is a man aged 18 to 29 in good health. The sample was naive CD4+ T cells sorted from blood. The cell subset or site label here, explained by the study, means: CD45RA+ positively selected. This sequence uses TRBV7-2 and TRBJ2-7; the best D guess is TRBD1, with 5 bases matching. The CDR3 has the sequence CASSLAHRNEQYF. The DNA sequence reads TGTGCCAGCAGCTTAGCCCACAGGAACGAGCAGTACTTC.